This TCR beta chain derives from a study of T cells after yellow fever vaccination. As for the study in general: Those fractions that held only low numbers of cells were prepared using the SMART-Seq v4 Ultra Low Input RNA kit.

CDR3 size: 12 residues. Per the germline V gene, CDR1 is DFQATT and CDR2 is SNEGSKA (reference sequence). V was pared by 0 bases and J by 12 bases, with 6 bases of the junction left unmatched. Conversion of TCR transcripts into cDNA relied on 5'RACE template switching, which added a universal primer site and UMIs. One entry per CDR3 protein results from TCRdb running MiXCR on the 5' RACE reads. The table includes around 590,000 distinct CDR3 sequences, 9% to 15% detected once. This clonotype turned up a few times. Here the sequenced sample was PBMCs, taken on the day of the yellow fever booster vaccination. This clonotype was obtained from a man aged 30 to 39 who received the YFV17D yellow fever vaccine. This chain joins TRBV20-1 and TRBJ2-3; 7 bases are a match to TRBD2. The CDR3 spells CSARDDGGSQYF. The CDR3 bases are TGCAGTGCTAGAGATGACGGCGGGAGTCAGTATTTT.